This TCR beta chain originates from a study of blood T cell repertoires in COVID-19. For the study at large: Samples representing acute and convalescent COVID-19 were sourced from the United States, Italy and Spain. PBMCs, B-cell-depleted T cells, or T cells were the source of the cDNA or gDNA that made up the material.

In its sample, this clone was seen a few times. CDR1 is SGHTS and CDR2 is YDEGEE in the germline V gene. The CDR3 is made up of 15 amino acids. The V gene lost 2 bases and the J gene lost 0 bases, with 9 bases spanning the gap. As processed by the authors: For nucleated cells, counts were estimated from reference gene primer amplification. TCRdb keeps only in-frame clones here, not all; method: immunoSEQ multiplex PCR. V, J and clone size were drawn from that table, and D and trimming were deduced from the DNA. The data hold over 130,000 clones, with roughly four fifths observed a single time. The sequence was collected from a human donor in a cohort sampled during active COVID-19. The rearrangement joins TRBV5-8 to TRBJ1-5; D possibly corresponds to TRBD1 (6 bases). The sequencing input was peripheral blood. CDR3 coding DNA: TGTGCCAGCAGCTTCCCAGGGGCTAGCAATCAGCCCCAGCATTTT. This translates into CASSFPGASNQPQHF.